A single sample is the source of the 22 T cell receptor beta chains below, sequenced in a study of breast tumors, draining lymph nodes, adjacent tissues. From the multiplex PCR reads, TCRdb called clonotypes with MiXCR, one entry per CDR3 protein. Among 25,000 to 40,000 distinct CDR3 sequences listed, 63% were seen once. Material for sequencing was breast tumor tissue. Every receptor here comes from a female donor with breast cancer. Some clones in this sample may be carry-over from other donors' samples.

In this sample, this clonotype turned up a few times. The chain joins TRBV5-1 to TRBJ2-2; TRBD1 is a possible D gene (6 bases). The CDR3 length is 14 residues. V dropped 4 bases and J dropped 7 bases, with 14 bases sitting between them. The germline V gene has CDR1 SGHRS and CDR2 YFSETQ. The CDR3 reads CASSPGTTNGELFF. CDR3 bases: TGCGCCAGCAGCCCCGGGACAACGAACGGGGAGCTGTTTTTT.

The V call is TRBV9, the J call TRBJ2-7; 10 bases fit TRBD2. V lost 4 bases and J lost 3; bases outside the gene matches: 4. Per the germline V gene, CDR1 is SGDLS and CDR2 is YYNGEE. The length of the CDR3 is 14 residues. DNA for the CDR3: TGTGCCAGCAGCCCGGGACTAGCGATCTACGAGCAGTACTTC. It yields the protein CASSPGLAIYEQYF.

The chain carries TRBV7-3 and TRBJ2-5; 10 bases match TRBD2. V dropped 3 bases and J dropped 2; count of bases not matched to a gene: 12. Germline assignment: CDR1 SGHTA and CDR2 FQGTGA. The CDR3 covers 18 residues. The CDR3 here is CASSFGLAEGPRQETQYF. DNA of the CDR3: TGTGCCAGCAGCTTTGGACTAGCGGAAGGGCCAAGGCAAGAGACCCAGTACTTC.

The chain links TRBV7-9 to TRBJ1-6; D is undetermined. The CDR3 sequence is 15 residues long. In germline, CDR1 is SEHNR, CDR2 FQNEAQ (reference sequence). V was clipped by 1 base and J by 4 bases, with 8 bases between them. CDR3 residues: CASSLGAQYNSPLHF. In DNA form, the CDR3 reads TGTGCCAGCAGCTTAGGCGCGCAGTATAATTCACCCCTCCACTTT.

This clonotype has ten or more counts. The chain links TRBV19 to TRBJ1-2, with 7 bases that match TRBD1. The CDR3 is made up of 16 amino acids. Looked up from germline, CDR1 is LNHDA and CDR2 is SQIVND (reference sequence). Trimming removed 5 bases from V and 5 bases from J; junction bases left unmatched: 14. The CDR3 loop is CASSPAGGENWYGYTF. DNA for the CDR3: TGTGCCAGTAGTCCCGCAGGGGGTGAGAATTGGTATGGCTACACCTTC.

This chain links TRBV19 with TRBJ2-5; D remains unclear. There are 13 residues in the CDR3. Trimming took off 0 bases at V and 5 bases at J, with 7 bases between the two ends. Germline V CDR1 and CDR2: LNHDA, SQIVND (reference sequence). In nucleotides, the CDR3 is TGTGCCAGTAGTATAGAAGGGCAGGAGACCCAGTACTTC. Translating it yields CASSIEGQETQYF. The full variable domain, with the rest looked up from reference TRBV19 and TRBJ2-5, is DGGITQSPKYLFRKEGQNVTLSCEQNLNHDAMYWYRQDPGQGLRLIYYSQIVNDFQKGDIAEGYSVSREKKESFPLTVTSAQKNPTAFYLCASSIEGQETQYFGPGTRLLVL.

The J gene is TRBJ1-5, the V gene TRBV7-2; TRBD1 is a possible D gene (6 bases). V lost 5 bases and J 3 bases, leaving 17 bases between the germline ends. Per the germline V gene, CDR1 is SGHTA and CDR2 is FQGNSA. CDR3 length equals 16 residues. CDR3 region: CASSPLLTGYNQPQHF. In DNA, the CDR3 is TGTGCCAGCAGCCCTCTTTTGACAGGTTACAATCAGCCCCAGCATTTT. The entire variable domain, with the rest obtained from reference TRBV7-2 and TRBJ1-5, is as follows: GAGVSQSPSNKVTEKGKDVELRCDPISGHTALYWYRQSLGQGLEFLIYFQGNSAPDKSGLPSDRFSAERTGGSVSTLTIQRTQQEDSAVYLCASSPLLTGYNQPQHFGDGTRLSIL.

A word on this clonotype: It is unclear where the CDR3 begins or ends on the DNA, so no DNA is shown, and the CDR3 is as TCRdb lists it. The chain recombines TRBV20-1 with TRBJ2-1; TRBD2 reflects the table's D call only, with no check against the DNA. Per germline, CDR1 DFQATT and CDR2 SNEGSKA (reference sequence). The CDR3 totals 20 residues, both ends included. The CDR3 is CSARVSGPGRSGSSYNEQFF.

The chain employs TRBV6-6 and TRBJ1-2; D ambiguous. The germline V gene encodes CDR1 MNHNY and CDR2 SVGAGI (reference sequence). The length of the CDR3 is 13 residues. Trimming removed 6 bases at V and 2 bases at J, with 10 bases between. Written as DNA, the CDR3 is TGTGCCAGCAGAGAGCCAGCGAACTATGGCTACACCTTC. Protein product: CASREPANYGYTF.

About this clonotype: The junction shows a germline mismatch at one end, possibly a read error. The chain joins TRBV14 to TRBJ2-3; possible D gene TRBD2, 5 bases. The CDR3 extends over 14 amino acids. Germline CDR1 and CDR2: SGHDN and FVKESK. CDR3 DNA: TGTGCCAGCAGCCACGCATTGGCCGGGGATACGCAGTCTTTT. This encodes CASSHALAGDTQSF.

The chain recombines TRBV7-2 with TRBJ2-2; D tentatively reads TRBD1 or TRBD2 (5 bases each). The CDR3 totals 19 residues. Germline CDR1 is SGHTA and CDR2 is FQGNSA. V was shortened by 5 bases and J by 0 bases, with 22 bases between the two germline ends. The CDR3 is CASSVRGPQGCANTGELFF. For the CDR3, the DNA is TGTGCCAGCAGCGTTCGGGGTCCCCAGGGCTGTGCGAACACCGGGGAGCTGTTTTTT.

The gene calls are TRBV12-3 or TRBV12-4 and TRBJ2-7, with 7 bases matching TRBD1. The V gene end was trimmed by 1 base and the J gene end by 6 bases; junction bases not matched to a gene: 3. CDR3 length: 13 residues. Here the CDR3 reads CASSLVSGGEQYF. The CDR3 nucleotides read TGTGCCAGCAGTTTAGTATCAGGGGGCGAGCAGTACTTC.

This clonotype is large in the sample. The chain couples TRBV9 to TRBJ2-7, with D tentatively TRBD1 (8 bases). V dropped 1 base and J dropped 1 base, with 15 bases sitting between them. CDR1 and CDR2 from the germline V gene are SGDLS and YYNGEE. This CDR3 is 16 amino acids long. The CDR3 loop reads CASSVTGQGGSYEQYF. The CDR3 DNA sequence: TGTGCCAGCAGCGTAACCGGACAGGGAGGGTCCTACGAGCAGTACTTC.

Note on this clonotype: Germline is not matched at one junction end, which may reflect a read error. The V and J genes are TRBV29-1 and TRBJ2-3; TRBD2 is a possible D gene (7 bases). The CDR3 has 14 residues. Germline V gene sequence: CDR1 SQVTM, CDR2 ANQGSEA. In DNA form, the CDR3 reads TGCAGCGTTAGGAGGGGGGGCCGGGCAGGTACGCAGGATTTT. Protein: CSVRRGGRAGTQDF.

V gene TRBV2 combines with J gene TRBJ2-7; D unclear. CDR1 and CDR2 (germline): SNHLY, FYNNEI. This CDR3 is 11 amino acids long. V dropped 2 bases and J dropped 5 bases, with 4 bases sitting between them. The CDR3 protein is CASSENHEQYF. The DNA for the CDR3 is TGTGCCAGCAGTGAAAACCACGAGCAGTACTTC.

Details on this clonotype: This may stem from a read error, because a much larger clone lies one nucleotide away. The J gene is TRBJ2-1, the V gene TRBV2; possibly TRBD2 for D (6 bases). CDR1 and CDR2 (germline): SNHLY, FYNNEI. V was cut by 5 bases and J by 6 bases, with 17 bases left in between. This CDR3 comprises 15 residues. The CDR3 protein is CASSSLTGDFNEQFF. The CDR3 coding sequence is TGTGCCAGCAGTTCCCTAACGGGAGATTTCAATGAGCAGTTCTTC.

Ten or more counts support this clonotype. The genes are TRBV5-1 and TRBJ1-1, with D unclear. The V end lost 0 bases, the J end lost 1 base, and 16 bases lay between the germline ends. Germline values: CDR1 SGHRS, CDR2 YFSETQ. The CDR3 runs 17 residues. The CDR3 here is CASSLAYRTGRNTEAFF. The CDR3 coding sequence is TGCGCCAGCAGCTTGGCCTACCGGACGGGCAGGAACACTGAAGCTTTCTTT.

The chain uses TRBV29-1 and TRBJ1-2; TRBD1 aligns across 7 bases. Germline lookup yields CDR1 SQVTM and CDR2 ANQGSEA. V shed 6 bases and J 2 bases; nucleotides not matched to a gene: 9. The CDR3 extends over 14 amino acids. The CDR3 bases are TGCAGCGTCGTCGGGACAGCCTTCAACTATGGCTACACCTTC. Encoded protein: CSVVGTAFNYGYTF.

This sequence joins TRBV14 and TRBJ2-7; 11 positions match TRBD1. Germline V gene lookup returns CDR1 SGHDN and CDR2 FVKESK. The CDR3 totals 21 residues. Losses at the gene ends were 3 bases for V and 6 bases for J; bases not matched to a gene: 25. CDR3 nucleotides: TGTGCCAGCAGCCAGCAAGACTCGGACAGGGGGCGATGGACTTCTTCTGGCGAGCAGTACTTC. Amino acids: CASSQQDSDRGRWTSSGEQYF.

This clonotype was observed many times. This chain's CDR3 is CASSFASGTGRHEQYF. The CDR3 DNA reads as TGTGCCAGCAGTTTCGCTTCCGGGACAGGGCGCCACGAGCAGTACTTC. The chain uses TRBV27 and TRBJ2-7; 9 nucleotides agree with TRBD1. The ends lost 3 bases at V and 5 bases at J; junction bases unmatched: 11. From germline, CDR1 is MNHEY and CDR2 SMNVEV (reference sequence). The CDR3 has 16 residues.

This clonotype was seen repeatedly, ten times or more. With a much larger clone just one base away, this may be a read error. This chain uses TRBV7-3 with TRBJ1-3; 8 bases line up with TRBD1. Germline V gene sequence: CDR1 SGHTA, CDR2 FQGTGA. The CDR3 is made up of 17 amino acids. The CDR3 is CASSLTGGQGAGNPIYF. The DNA of the CDR3 is TGTGCCAGCAGCTTAACCGGTGGACAGGGAGCCGGAAACCCCATATATTTT.

This clonotype was detected ten times or more. A read error may account for a junction end that differs from germline. The chain combines TRBV20-1 with TRBJ1-2; no firm D call. The CDR3 is 12 residues long. Looked up from germline, CDR1 is DFQATT and CDR2 is SNEGSKA (reference sequence). DNA of the CDR3: TGCAGTGCTAGAGACAATAACTATGGCTCCACCTTC. Amino acids: CSARDNNYGSTF.